This TCR beta chain was sequenced for a study of cytomegalovirus exposure and HLA in healthy donors. In the study overall: In an earlier analysis, around 100 million unique TCR beta sequences were found from about 190 million T cells. Study results and caveats: In a later analysis, V- and J-gene trimming of beta chains associated with a DCLRE1C missense variant, replicated independently. Later, TCR association rates were found to vary by HLA locus, highest for DRB1 and lowest for HLA-C.

PCR was performed using 60 Vbeta and 13 Jbeta primers. Clones were sequenced by immunoSEQ multiplex PCR, and TCRdb holds only the in-frame ones, with some missing. The sample lists approximately 240,000 clones, around 88% occurring once. Comment on this clone: The antigen remains undetermined.

This CDR3 comprises 13 residues. Trimming removed 3 bases from V and 3 bases from J, with 8 bases in between. Per germline, CDR1 SEHNR and CDR2 FQNEAQ (reference sequence). The TCR originated in a woman between 18 and 30 years old in good health and CMV-seronegative. The specimen was PBMCs. The chain joins TRBV7-9 to TRBJ1-1; D is uncertain. Here the CDR3 reads CASSFHEDTEAFF. DNA for the CDR3: TGTGCCAGCAGCTTCCATGAGGACACTGAAGCTTTCTTT.